This record looks at one T cell receptor beta chain sequence and its context. This CDR3 region has 15 residues. V was shortened by 0 bases and J by 4 bases, with 13 bases between the two germline ends. Germline CDR1 SGDLS, CDR2 YYNGEE. Semi-nested PCR with Nested Universal Primer A followed constant-region reverse priming of full-length variable regions. TCRdb processed the 5' RACE reads anew with MiXCR; each CDR3 protein has one entry. This table holds over 40,000 distinct CDR3 sequences, roughly 21% found once. Treg sorting used a CD4+CD25+CD127-/low gate. This TCR derives from a female donor with breast cancer. The chain carries TRBV9 and TRBJ1-1, with D perhaps TRBD1 (6 bases). The material sequenced was Tregs sorted from blood. The CDR3: CASSVGDGGATEAFF. The CDR3 DNA follows: TGTGCCAGCAGCGTAGGGGACGGGGGCGCCACTGAAGCTTTCTTT.